The present T cell receptor (beta chain) was sequenced within a study of blood T cell repertoires in COVID-19. The wider study: The United States, Italy and Spain supplied acute and convalescent COVID-19 samples. Sample material is recorded as cDNA or gDNA derived from T cells, B-cell-depleted T cells, or PBMCs.

CDR1 is SGDLS and CDR2 is YYNGEE in the germline V gene. The CDR3 contains 14 residues. The ends were cut back, 0 bases at V and 5 bases at J, with 11 bases in the middle. Sequenced by immunoSEQ multiplex PCR; TCRdb stores in-frame clones only, minus some. This sample has roughly 30,000 clones, with about 91% found just once. Specimen: peripheral blood. The rearrangement links TRBV9 to TRBJ1-1; TRBD1 is a possible D gene (6 bases). The clonotype originates from a human donor with acute or convalescent COVID-19. The donor label of this sample is uncertain. The CDR3 DNA sequence: TGTGCCAGCAGCGTAGGACAGGCAGGGACTGAAGCTTTCTTT. This translates into CASSVGQAGTEAFF.